The 32 T cell receptor beta chains below were found in one sample sequenced in a study of blood T cell repertoires in COVID-19. TCRdb's table, derived via immunoSEQ multiplex PCR, lists solely in-frame clones and lacks some. This table holds roughly 100,000 clones, less than 90% found once. The sample was peripheral blood. These receptors were collected from a human donor in a cohort sampled during active COVID-19.

The chain combines TRBV4-2 with TRBJ1-6; TRBD1 aligns across 9 bases. The CDR3 covers 16 residues. Germline CDR1 LGHNA, CDR2 YNFKEQ. V lost 0 bases to trimming and J lost 10 bases; unmatched junction nucleotides: 7. This CDR3 reads CASSQDLDRGNSPLHF. The CDR3 DNA sequence: TGTGCCAGCAGCCAAGATTTGGACAGGGGCAACTCACCCCTCCACTTT.

This clone came up a few times. J is TRBJ2-7 and V is TRBV6-5; unclear D gene. Germline-derived CDR1 and CDR2 are MNHEY and SVGAGI. V lost 2 bases to trimming and J lost 0 bases, with 8 bases between them. CDR3 length: 14 amino acids. CDR3 protein: CASSYGSNSYEQYF. CDR3 nucleotide sequence: TGTGCCAGCAGTTACGGCTCGAACTCCTACGAGCAGTACTTC.

The V call is TRBV10-3, the J call TRBJ2-1; TRBD1 aligns across 7 bases. V gave up 4 bases and J gave up 1 base; unmatched junction bases: 1. Germline V gene lookup returns CDR1 ENHRY and CDR2 SYGVKD. This CDR3 is built from 14 residues. The DNA of the CDR3 is TGTGCCATCAGTGCGGACAGGTCCTACAATGAGCAGTTCTTC. It specifies CAISADRSYNEQFF.

A few counts support this clone. This chain joins TRBV4-1 and TRBJ1-1; 9 bases align to TRBD1. J gave up 5 bases and V 3 bases, and 4 bases lay outside the gene matches. The CDR3 extends over 14 amino acids. CDR1 and CDR2 from the germline V gene are MGHRA and YSYEKL. DNA for the CDR3: TGCGCCAGCAGCCAGAACAGGGGGCAGACTGAAGCTTTCTTT. Protein product: CASSQNRGQTEAFF.

The chain has TRBV28 and TRBJ2-3; D may be TRBD1 (5 bases). V was pared by 7 bases and J by 0 bases, with 14 bases between. The germline CDR1 and CDR2 sequences are MDHEN and SYDVKM. The CDR3 extends over 15 amino acids. The CDR3 is CASTLMGHSTDTQYF. The CDR3, as DNA: TGTGCCAGCACCCTAATGGGGCACAGCACAGATACGCAGTATTTT.

The chain employs TRBV6-1 and TRBJ2-1, with TRBD1 matching 7 bases. Germline V gene data show CDR1 as MNHNS and CDR2 as SASEGT. The CDR3 spans 17 residues. V was pared by 0 bases and J by 5 bases, with 10 bases of the junction left unmatched. CDR3 sequence (DNA): TGTGCCAGCAGTGAAGCGGGACAGTGGACGGAGAACAATGAGCAGTTCTTC. This translates into CASSEAGQWTENNEQFF.

The chain uses TRBV9 and TRBJ1-5; a weak D match, TRBD1 (5 bases). Germline V gives CDR1 SGDLS, CDR2 YYNGEE. CDR3 size: 14 residues. Between the trimmed V and J ends, which lost 0 bases and 6 bases, there was a span of 10 bases. The CDR3 region has the DNA TGTGCCAGCAGCGTAGCCAGGGATGGTCAGCCCCAGCATTTT. Encoded protein: CASSVARDGQPQHF.

The chain couples TRBV10-1 to TRBJ2-7, with a weak D call TRBD2 (6 bases). Deletions cut 4 bases from V and 6 bases from J, with 19 bases between. CDR1 and CDR2 (germline): WNHNN, SYGVQD (reference sequence). This CDR3 region has 15 residues. The CDR3 protein is CASSAGSRDLSEQYF. The CDR3 bases are TGCGCCAGCAGTGCCGGGAGTCGGGACTTGAGCGAGCAGTACTTC.

The V and J genes are TRBV10-1 and TRBJ2-3; 12 bases are shared with TRBD1. The CDR3 runs to 15 residues. Losses at the gene ends were 6 bases for V and 3 bases for J; bases not matched to a gene: 4. Per germline, CDR1 WNHNN and CDR2 SYGVQD (reference sequence). The CDR3 spells CASSGGQGATDTQYF. The CDR3 DNA reads as TGCGCCAGCAGCGGGGGACAGGGGGCAACAGATACGCAGTATTTT.

This rearrangement joins TRBV25-1 to TRBJ1-1, with 8 bases identical to TRBD1. J lost 7 bases, V lost 1 base, and 11 bases had no gene match. The CDR3 runs to 16 residues. Germline V gene data show CDR1 as MGHDK and CDR2 as SYGVNS. CDR3: CASSESISTGALEAFF. For the CDR3, the DNA is TGTGCCAGCAGTGAATCCATTTCGACAGGGGCGCTTGAAGCTTTCTTT.

This sequence joins TRBV7-9 and TRBJ1-2, with 10 bases fitting TRBD1. J lost 6 bases, V lost 0 bases, and 4 bases had no gene match. Germline V gives CDR1 SEHNR, CDR2 FQNEAQ (reference sequence). The CDR3 extends over 15 amino acids. The CDR3 region has the DNA TGTGCCAGCAGCTTAGCAAAGACAGGGGGCGATGGCTACACCTTC. Its protein is CASSLAKTGGDGYTF.

The rearrangement joins TRBV6-5 to TRBJ2-7; the D is unclear. Germline V gives CDR1 MNHEY, CDR2 SVGAGI. There are 13 residues in the CDR3. Trimming took 2 bases from V and 5 from J, leaving 10 bases between them. The CDR3 sequence: CASSYGRLNEQYF. The CDR3 region has the DNA TGTGCCAGCAGTTACGGCAGACTGAACGAGCAGTACTTC.

This clone has just one count. The DNA of the CDR3 is TGTGCCAGCAGCATAACAGGGGGATTTTCATATGAGCAGTTCTTC. Translation: CASSITGGFSYEQFF. V is TRBV5-5 and J is TRBJ2-1; the match to TRBD1 covers 8 bases. Trimming took 4 bases from V and 8 from J; bases not matched to a gene: 11. The CDR3 totals 15 residues. From germline, CDR1 is SGHKS and CDR2 YYEKEE (reference sequence).

By frequency in the sample, this clone is medium-sized (0.01 to 0.1%). The chain links TRBV18 to TRBJ2-1; no clear D gene. CDR3 length: 17 amino acids. Germline V gene sequence: CDR1 KGHSH, CDR2 LQKENI. V gave up 4 bases and J gave up 0 bases, with 16 bases separating them. CDR3: CASSRLLHTSSYNEQFF. The CDR3, as DNA: TGTGCCAGCTCACGACTGCTACATACGAGCTCCTACAATGAGCAGTTCTTC. Drawing the rest from reference TRBV18 and TRBJ2-1, the complete variable domain is NAGVMQNPRHLVRRRGQEARLRCSPMKGHSHVYWYRQLPEEGLKFMVYLQKENIIDESGMPKERFSAEFPKEGPSILRIQQVVRGDSAAYFCASSRLLHTSSYNEQFFGPGTRLTVL.

The V call is TRBV30, the J call TRBJ2-7; D is ambiguous. The CDR3 length is 11 residues. V dropped 5 bases and J dropped 6 bases, with 11 bases sitting between them. Germline V gene sequence: CDR1 GTSNPN, CDR2 SVGIG (reference sequence). CDR3 in amino acids: CAWGRSGEQYF. CDR3 bases: TGTGCCTGGGGACGCTCGGGCGAGCAGTACTTC. The variable domain in full, completed from reference TRBV30 and TRBJ2-7, reads SQTIHQWPATLVQPVGSPLSLECTVEGTSNPNLYWYRQAAGRGLQLLFYSVGIGQISSEVPQNLSASRPQDRQFILSSKKLLLSDSGFYLCAWGRSGEQYFGPGTRLTVT.

The chain couples TRBV7-2 to TRBJ1-5; 10 nucleotides agree with TRBD1. V lost 8 bases to trimming and J lost 4 bases; unmatched junction nucleotides: 2. The CDR3 is made up of 13 amino acids. Germline CDR1 SGHTA, CDR2 FQGNSA. The DNA of the CDR3 is TGTGCCAGCGCGGGACAGGGGAATCAGCCCCAGCATTTT. Amino acids: CASAGQGNQPQHF.

This chain connects TRBV7-9 to TRBJ2-1; the D gene is possibly TRBD1 (5 bases). The germline V and J ends were trimmed by 1 base and 5 bases, with 12 bases remaining between them. CDR1 is SEHNR and CDR2 is FQNEAQ in the germline V gene (reference sequence). CDR3 size: 15 residues. CDR3 bases: TGTGCCAGCAGCTTAGAACCCAGGGCCGACAATGAGCAGTTCTTC. Encoded protein: CASSLEPRADNEQFF. Supplemented by reference TRBV7-9 and TRBJ2-1, the full variable domain reads DTGVSQNPRHKITKRGQNVTFRCDPISEHNRLYWYRQTLGQGPEFLTYFQNEAQLEKSRLLSDRFSAERPKGSFSTLEIQRTEQGDSAMYLCASSLEPRADNEQFFGPGTRLTVL.

J is TRBJ2-5 and V is TRBV10-3; 11 nucleotides line up with TRBD2. This CDR3 contains 17 residues. Germline V CDR1 and CDR2: ENHRY, SYGVKD. Germline trimming cut 3 bases from V and 0 bases from J; bases unmatched to any gene: 6. The CDR3 DNA sequence: TGTGCCATCAGTGATCCTAGCGGGGGGCCGTACCAAGAGACCCAGTACTTC. This translates into CAISDPSGGPYQETQYF.

This clone was seen once. V is TRBV19 and J is TRBJ2-6; TRBD1 might be the D (5 bases). The CDR3 runs 13 residues. CDR1 LNHDA and CDR2 SQIVND come from the germline V gene (reference sequence). The V gene lost 8 bases and the J gene lost 5 bases, with 10 bases spanning the gap. This CDR3 is CASGQGWANVLTF. The CDR3, as DNA: TGTGCCAGTGGGCAGGGTTGGGCCAACGTCCTGACTTTC.

This clone was observed a handful of times. The chain uses TRBV19 and TRBJ1-5, with D unclear. Germline CDR1 reads LNHDA; CDR2 reads SQIVND (reference sequence). Trimming removed 2 bases from V and 5 bases from J, with 10 bases in between. There are 14 residues in the CDR3. The CDR3 DNA reads TGTGCCAGTAGTATACGCGCCCTTGATCAGCCCCAGCATTTT. This codes for CASSIRALDQPQHF.

This chain joins TRBV27 and TRBJ2-1; 8 bases map to TRBD2. With V trimmed by 6 bases and J by 3 bases, 7 bases remained unmatched. CDR3 length: 15 amino acids. Germline V CDR1 and CDR2: MNHEY, SMNVEV (reference sequence). The CDR3 sequence: CASRGLAGLYNEQFF. The CDR3 DNA reads as TGTGCCAGCAGAGGGCTAGCGGGCCTCTACAATGAGCAGTTCTTC.

The genes are TRBV6-1 and TRBJ1-5, with TRBD1 matching 7 bases. V was pared by 4 bases and J by 3 bases, with 9 bases of the junction left unmatched. The CDR3 loop spans 16 amino acids. In germline, CDR1 is MNHNS, CDR2 SASEGT. CDR3 protein: CASSGTKQGFNQPQHF. CDR3 in DNA: TGTGCCAGCAGTGGGACGAAACAGGGGTTCAATCAGCCCCAGCATTTT.

The V call is TRBV18, the J call TRBJ2-6, with a possible D match to TRBD1 (6 bases). The germline V and J ends were trimmed by 2 bases and 0 bases, with 20 bases remaining between them. From germline, CDR1 is KGHSH and CDR2 LQKENI. This CDR3 is built from 20 residues. The CDR3 sequence is CASSPVIQGISFSGANVLTF. The CDR3 region has the DNA TGTGCCAGCTCACCAGTTATCCAGGGGATAAGCTTCTCTGGGGCCAACGTCCTGACTTTC.

The chain links TRBV5-4 to TRBJ2-1; 7 bases agree with TRBD2. CDR3 length equals 15 residues. Unmatched junction bases numbered 13, after V lost 4 bases and J lost 9 bases. Germline V gene sequence: CDR1 SGHNT, CDR2 YYREEE (reference sequence). The CDR3 sequence is CASSPSPSTSTEQFF. The CDR3 nucleotides read TGTGCCAGCAGCCCCTCCCCATCGACTAGCACTGAGCAGTTCTTC.

This clone was seen just once. DNA of the CDR3: TGTGCCAGCAGTTTGACAGGATTTGGGGCCAACGTCCTGACTTTC. This sequence encodes CASSLTGFGANVLTF. The chain carries TRBV6-5 and TRBJ2-6; tentative D call: TRBD1 (6 bases). This CDR3 is 15 amino acids long. Germline loops: CDR1 MNHEY, CDR2 SVGAGI. The germline V and J ends were trimmed by 4 bases and 3 bases, with 10 bases remaining between them.

The chain links TRBV7-9 to TRBJ2-1; D is possibly TRBD2 (5 bases). The CDR3 is 15 residues long. The germline V gene encodes CDR1 SEHNR and CDR2 FQNEAQ (reference sequence). The ends were cut back, 1 base at V and 9 bases at J, with 16 bases in the middle. CDR3 in amino acids: CASSLVNSDSAEQFF. CDR3 DNA sequence: TGTGCCAGCAGCTTAGTTAACTCGGACTCGGCTGAGCAGTTCTTC. The full variable domain, rest sourced from reference TRBV7-9 and TRBJ2-1, is DTGVSQNPRHKITKRGQNVTFRCDPISEHNRLYWYRQTLGQGPEFLTYFQNEAQLEKSRLLSDRFSAERPKGSFSTLEIQRTEQGDSAMYLCASSLVNSDSAEQFFGPGTRLTVL.

This chain uses TRBV24-1 with TRBJ1-1; D gene ambiguous. CDR1 KGHDR and CDR2 SFDVKD come from the germline V gene. This CDR3 contains 13 residues. Trimming shortened V by 3 bases and J by 1 base, and 5 bases separated the two germline ends. CDR3 coding DNA: TGTGCCACCAGTGATCGTTGGAACACTGAAGCTTTCTTT. This codes for CATSDRWNTEAFF.

The V and J genes are TRBV19 and TRBJ1-5, with D perhaps matching TRBD1 (6 bases). CDR3 length equals 16 residues. The V gene lost 4 bases and the J gene lost 7 bases, with 20 bases spanning the gap. Germline V lookup: CDR1 LNHDA, CDR2 SQIVND (reference sequence). The CDR3 sequence is CASSKTRGGANQPQHF. The DNA of the CDR3 is TGTGCCAGTAGTAAAACCCGAGGGGGGGCAAACCAGCCCCAGCATTTT.

The rearrangement joins TRBV7-8 to TRBJ1-3; 7 bases map to TRBD1. Germline lookup yields CDR1 SGHVS and CDR2 FQNEAQ. There are 14 residues in the CDR3. V lost 1 base and J lost 6; bases outside the gene matches: 3. The CDR3, as DNA: TGTGCCAGCAGCTTAGACAGGGGCCCAAACACCATATATTTT. This encodes CASSLDRGPNTIYF.

The V gene is TRBV7-9, the J gene TRBJ2-5, with 13 bases aligning to TRBD2. V gave up 5 bases and J gave up 5 bases; unmatched junction bases: 14. Germline assignment: CDR1 SEHNR and CDR2 FQNEAQ (reference sequence). This CDR3 has 18 residues. For the CDR3, the DNA is TGTGCCAGCAGCCCCCGACTAGCGGGGGGTTTCTTGAAGGAGACCCAGTACTTC. Amino acids: CASSPRLAGGFLKETQYF.

This clone was seen a few times. The V and J genes are TRBV28 and TRBJ2-1, with 11 bases matching TRBD1. This CDR3 is 17 amino acids long. V lost 7 bases to trimming and J lost 4 bases; unmatched junction nucleotides: 12. Germline V gene data show CDR1 as MDHEN and CDR2 as SYDVKM. The CDR3 DNA reads TGTGCCAGCATGGGTGACGGGGACAGGGGGTTATACAATGAGCAGTTCTTC. This encodes CASMGDGDRGLYNEQFF.

The chain employs TRBV6-5 and TRBJ1-1; 8 nucleotides match TRBD1. Germline trimming cut 2 bases from V and 1 base from J; bases unmatched to any gene: 6. Germline V gene data show CDR1 as MNHEY and CDR2 as SVGAGI. The CDR3 has 16 amino acids. The chain's CDR3 is CASSYLPGQGNTEAFF. As DNA, the CDR3 is TGTGCCAGCAGTTACCTACCTGGACAGGGGAACACTGAAGCTTTCTTT.